The 18 T cell receptor beta chains below were found in one sample sequenced in a study of T cell repertoires in cytomegalovirus infection. Via MiXCR, TCRdb re-called the reads, giving one row per CDR3 protein. The data hold fewer than 900,000 distinct CDR3 sequences, with 25% to 30% observed a single time. Their target antigens are unknown. The sequencing here drew on cultured CD8+ T cells from PBMCs, taken from culture after CMV antigen stimulation. The receptors derive from a human donor in good health (CMV status not recorded). Some clones in this sample may be carry-over from other donors' samples.

This clonotype was picked up many times. The rearrangement uses TRBV7-2 and TRBJ2-1; D unclear. This CDR3 comprises 14 residues. Between the trimmed V and J ends, which lost 3 bases and 8 bases, there was a span of 14 bases. Germline V gene data show CDR1 as SGHTA and CDR2 as FQGNSA. CDR3 sequence: CASSLGSSRYEQFF. CDR3 in DNA: TGTGCCAGCAGCTTGGGGTCCAGTAGGTATGAGCAGTTCTTC.

V usage is TRBV6-1 and J usage is TRBJ1-1; tentatively, D is TRBD1 (5 bases). Trimming took off 10 bases at V and 5 bases at J, with 17 bases between the two ends. The CDR3 sequence is 13 residues long. Germline CDR1 reads MNHNS; CDR2 reads SASEGT. The CDR3 loop is CATQRGGGTEAFF. CDR3 sequence (DNA): TGTGCCACCCAGAGGGGCGGTGGGACTGAAGCTTTCTTT.

In the case of this clonotype: An end of the junction differs from the germline gene, which may be a read error. The V and J genes are TRBV6-6 and TRBJ2-1, with 7 bases identical to TRBD1. CDR3 length equals 17 residues. The germline gives CDR1 MNHNY, CDR2 SVGAGI (reference sequence). The CDR3 DNA follows: TGTGCCAGCAGTCACTCTTTCGACAGGGCCTACTACAATGAGCAGTTCTTC. As protein: CASSHSFDRAYYNEQFF.

J is TRBJ2-5 and V is TRBV7-2; 7 bases map to TRBD2. The V gene end was trimmed by 6 bases and the J gene end by 2 bases; junction bases not matched to a gene: 9. The germline V gene encodes CDR1 SGHTA and CDR2 FQGNSA. The CDR3 extends over 15 amino acids. CDR3 DNA sequence: TGTGCCAGCAGGGTGGGAGGGTGGAAGCAAGAGACCCAGTACTTC. This sequence encodes CASRVGGWKQETQYF. The whole variable domain, filled in from reference TRBV7-2 and TRBJ2-5, reads GAGVSQSPSNKVTEKGKDVELRCDPISGHTALYWYRQSLGQGLEFLIYFQGNSAPDKSGLPSDRFSAERTGGSVSTLTIQRTQQEDSAVYLCASRVGGWKQETQYFGPGTRLLVL.

This chain connects TRBV19 to TRBJ1-1; unclear D gene. Trimming shortened V by 3 bases and J by 13 bases, and 18 bases separated the two germline ends. This CDR3 contains 13 residues. Germline V gene sequence: CDR1 LNHDA, CDR2 SQIVND (reference sequence). CDR3 sequence (DNA): TGTGCCAGTAGTATTTGGCAGCGAGATCGGGTTTTCTTT. This codes for CASSIWQRDRVFF.

This clonotype appeared a few times. The V call is TRBV27, the J call TRBJ1-2, with TRBD1 matching over 7 bases. V lost 5 bases to trimming and J lost 6 bases; unmatched junction nucleotides: 6. The CDR3 is made up of 13 amino acids. Germline lookup yields CDR1 MNHEY and CDR2 SMNVEV (reference sequence). The CDR3 nucleotides read TGTGCCAGCAGTCCTTCGACAGGGAATGGCTACACCTTC. This encodes CASSPSTGNGYTF.

This clonotype was seen only a few times. This sequence joins TRBV12-3 or TRBV12-4 and TRBJ1-1; TRBD1 agrees at 9 bases. The J segment lost 5 bases and the V segment lost 7 bases, leaving 8 bases of the junction unmatched. This CDR3 is built from 14 residues. This CDR3 is CASTNDRGGTEAFF. CDR3 nucleotide sequence: TGTGCCAGCACTAACGACAGGGGGGGAACTGAAGCTTTCTTT.

The rearrangement joins TRBV9 to TRBJ1-2, with 8 bases matching TRBD1. The trim removed 2 bases at V and 6 bases at J, leaving 9 bases unmatched. CDR1 SGDLS and CDR2 YYNGEE come from the germline V gene. The CDR3 has 15 amino acids. As DNA, the CDR3 is TGTGCCAGCAGCGTGCAGGGGACAGGTGATGATGGCTACACCTTC. Translated: CASSVQGTGDDGYTF.

V is TRBV27 and J is TRBJ2-1, with 8 positions matching TRBD2. After removal of 7 bases from V and 4 bases from J, the junction contained 9 bases not matched to a gene. The CDR3 sequence is 15 residues long. The germline CDR1 and CDR2 sequences are MNHEY and SMNVEV (reference sequence). Here the CDR3 reads CASTKLADGYNEQFF. The DNA for the CDR3 is TGTGCCAGCACTAAACTAGCGGATGGGTACAATGAGCAGTTCTTC.

The chain recombines TRBV15 with TRBJ2-7; 9 positions match TRBD1. V lost 4 bases to trimming and J lost 5 bases; unmatched junction nucleotides: 9. CDR1 and CDR2 from the germline V gene are LNHNV and YYDKDF (reference sequence). The CDR3 totals 15 residues. CDR3 nucleotides: TGTGCCACCAGCACAGTACAGGGGGCTGGAAACGAGCAGTACTTC. Its protein is CATSTVQGAGNEQYF. Full variable domain (rest looked up from reference TRBV15 and TRBJ2-7): DAMVIQNPRYQVTQFGKPVTLSCSQTLNHNVMYWYQQKSSQAPKLLFHYYDKDFNNEADTPDNFQSRRPNTSFCFLDIRSPGLGDTAMYLCATSTVQGAGNEQYFGPGTRLTVT.

The chain recombines TRBV15 with TRBJ2-1; D gene unclear. V shed 8 bases and J shed 0 bases, with 8 bases lying between them. CDR1 and CDR2 (germline): LNHNV, YYDKDF (reference sequence). This CDR3 has 13 amino acids. The CDR3 nucleotides read TGTGCCACCGGATCTATCTCCTACAATGAGCAGTTCTTC. Its protein is CATGSISYNEQFF. Complete variable domain (other parts from reference TRBV15 and TRBJ2-1): DAMVIQNPRYQVTQFGKPVTLSCSQTLNHNVMYWYQQKSSQAPKLLFHYYDKDFNNEADTPDNFQSRRPNTSFCFLDIRSPGLGDTAMYLCATGSISYNEQFFGPGTRLTVL.

This clonotype was detected a few times. The gene calls are TRBV27 and TRBJ2-7; possibly TRBD1 for D (6 bases). The CDR3 spans 14 residues. Deletions cut 5 bases from V and 4 bases from J, with 15 bases between. The germline gives CDR1 MNHEY, CDR2 SMNVEV (reference sequence). CDR3 protein: CASSPPGVVYEQYF. DNA of the CDR3: TGTGCCAGCAGTCCCCCAGGGGTGGTGTACGAGCAGTACTTC.

There are a few counts of this clonotype. V and J are TRBV29-1 and TRBJ2-3; D gene uncertain. The CDR3 contains 13 residues. CDR1 SQVTM and CDR2 ANQGSEA come from the germline V gene. Trimming pared 0 bases from V and 5 bases from J, leaving 9 bases between. CDR3 sequence reads: CSVEDRHRDTQYF. DNA of the CDR3: TGCAGCGTTGAAGATCGGCATAGAGATACGCAGTATTTT.

This clonotype was observed a single time. This chain uses TRBV4-3 with TRBJ1-1, with D tentatively TRBD1 (5 bases). This CDR3 is built from 18 residues. From germline, CDR1 is LGHNA and CDR2 YSLEER. Trimming cost V 0 bases and J 1 base, with 18 bases left between them. The CDR3 DNA follows: TGCGCCAGCAGCCAAGATTACGGGCTGGGACTGCAGAACACTGAAGCTTTCTTT. This sequence encodes CASSQDYGLGLQNTEAFF.

There are a few counts of this clonotype. This sequence joins TRBV19 and TRBJ2-1; a weak D match, TRBD2 (6 bases). Germline CDR1 reads LNHDA; CDR2 reads SQIVND (reference sequence). This CDR3 spans 14 amino acids. V lost 4 bases, J lost 8 bases, and 15 bases lay in between. CDR3 DNA sequence: TGTGCCAGTAGTACGACTAGTATCACCCATGAGCAGTTCTTC. Its translation is CASSTTSITHEQFF.

The chain uses TRBV6-2 or TRBV6-3 and TRBJ2-5, with 7 bases fitting TRBD1. This CDR3 is built from 16 residues. V trimming: 7 bases; J trimming: 3 bases; junction bases outside the gene matches: 14. The V gene's germline CDR1 is MNHEY and CDR2 SVGEGT. The CDR3 sequence: CASTEILRQGEETQYF. In DNA, the CDR3 is TGTGCCAGCACCGAGATCCTTCGACAGGGAGAAGAGACCCAGTACTTC.

This clonotype was seen a few times. In DNA, the CDR3 is TGTGCCAGTAGTATAGGGGGACAGTTGGCCAATCAGCCCCAGCATTTT. This sequence encodes CASSIGGQLANQPQHF. The rearrangement uses TRBV19 and TRBJ1-5, with TRBD1 matching 7 bases. The CDR3 totals 16 residues. CDR1 and CDR2 from the germline V gene are LNHDA and SQIVND (reference sequence). J was trimmed by 3 bases and V by 1 base; bases with no gene match: 6.

V gene TRBV5-5 combines with J gene TRBJ1-6; 7 bases agree with TRBD1. The CDR3 is 17 residues long. Germline V gene sequence: CDR1 SGHKS, CDR2 YYEKEE (reference sequence). The V gene end was trimmed by 4 bases and the J gene end by 1 base; junction bases not matched to a gene: 8. The CDR3 region has the DNA TGTGCCAGCAGCCGCCCCTTCAGGGGGTCCTATAATTCACCCCTCCACTTT. Its protein is CASSRPFRGSYNSPLHF.